This T cell receptor (beta chain) was recorded in a study of shared clonotypes between healthy human individuals. Findings and caveats of the study: When naive CD4 clonotypes were compared across a few donors, 4% to 6.5% were shared.

The investigators split CD4+ cells into a CD45RA+ naive subset and a CD45RA-negative memory subset. V was cut by 5 bases and J by 0 bases, with 11 bases left in between. Looked up from germline, CDR1 is LNHDA and CDR2 is SQIVND (reference sequence). The CDR3 is 15 residues long. In replicate PCRs of sorted subsets, around 200 ng DNA, approximately 32,000 T cell genomes, was used. Only in-frame clones appear in the TCRdb table, and some are missing; sequencing was by immunoSEQ multiplex PCR. The sample holds some 980,000 clones, roughly 72% seen once. In its sample, this clone was seen a few times. No antigen is known for it. At the DNA level, this CDR3 is encoded by other sequences in the same sample as well.

This clonotype was sampled from a man aged 18 to 35 in good health. Sequencing was performed on memory CD4+ T cells sorted from blood. As to subset: CD45RA-negative fraction. The chain carries TRBV19 and TRBJ1-3; tentative D call: TRBD1 (5 bases). The CDR3 DNA sequence: TGTGCCAGTAGTCCTCGGGACCTCTCTGGAAACACCATATATTTT. This gives the protein CASSPRDLSGNTIYF.